The clone carrying this T cell receptor beta chain was seen many times. The antigen remains unidentified. Because it lacks the conserved phenylalanine or tryptophan at the end, this CDR3 is likely a read error. No DNA is shown, since the ends of the CDR3 on it are uncertain; the CDR3 is the one TCRdb lists. Each CDR3 protein gets one entry after TCRdb re-called the 5' RACE reads with MiXCR. The sample shows around 890,000 distinct CDR3 sequences, 12% of them seen only once. The source of the sample is a study of CD8 T cells in ankylosing spondylitis. Study-level results: A TCR beta motif of several highly homologous variants seemed to mark ankylosing spondylitis blood.

The CDR3 spans 13 residues, counting both ends. CDR1 is DFQATT and CDR2 is SNEGSKA in the germline V gene (reference sequence). This receptor was taken from a male donor with ankylosing spondylitis. V is TRBV20-1 and J is TRBJ1-1; no check of the table's D call, TRBD1, against the DNA was made. The sequencing sample was made of blood, either unsorted or a sorted T cell fraction (not recorded which). The CDR3 spells CSARDLRGGAPFA.